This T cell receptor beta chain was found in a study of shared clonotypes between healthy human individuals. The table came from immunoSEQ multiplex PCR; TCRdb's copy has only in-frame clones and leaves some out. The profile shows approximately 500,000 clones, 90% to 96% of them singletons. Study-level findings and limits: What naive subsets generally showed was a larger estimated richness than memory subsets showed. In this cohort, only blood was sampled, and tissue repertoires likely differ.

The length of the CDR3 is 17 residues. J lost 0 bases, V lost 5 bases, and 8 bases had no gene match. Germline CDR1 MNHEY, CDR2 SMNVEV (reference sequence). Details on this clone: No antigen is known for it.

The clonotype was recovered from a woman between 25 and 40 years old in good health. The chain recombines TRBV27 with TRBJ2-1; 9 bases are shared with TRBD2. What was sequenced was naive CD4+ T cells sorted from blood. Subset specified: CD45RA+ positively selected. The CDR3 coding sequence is TGTGCCAGCAGTCGACTAGCGGTCAGTACCTCCTACAATGAGCAGTTCTTC. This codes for CASSRLAVSTSYNEQFF.